The rows below give T cell receptor beta chains drawn from one sample of a study of molecular identifiers for immune sequencing clone quantification. One entry per CDR3 protein results from TCRdb running MiXCR on the PCR reads. The sample has hundreds of thousands of distinct CDR3 sequences, around 25% seen once. Sequencing used naive CD8+ T cells from blood, with Jurkat cell RNA spiked in. The source is a human donor in good health. Some libraries in this study had Jurkat cell RNA spiked in. The CDR3 runs from the conserved cysteine through the conserved F or W. The D gene is left open where the match is weak. Rows give clone size only sometimes, using once, few, many, or a class for an expanded clone.

J | size | D | V | DNA | CDR3
TRBJ1-3 | few | - | TRBV29-1 | TGCAGCGTACTTGAAGGAAACACCATATATTTT | CSVLEGNTIYF
TRBJ1-4 | - | - | TRBV27 | TGTGCCAGCAGTTTAACATACAGCTGGCCCGCAACTAATGAAAAACTGGTTTTT | CASSLTYSWPATNEKLVF
TRBJ1-1 | many | - | TRBV20-1 | TGCAGTGCTAGAACCAGACCGTACACTGAAGCTTTCTTT | CSARTRPYTEAFF
TRBJ2-7 | - | TRBD1 | TRBV28 | TGTGCCAGCAGTTTTTATCAGGGGGCTCGGGAGCAGTACTTC | CASSFYQGAREQYF
TRBJ2-1 | - | - | TRBV5-6 | TGTGCCAGCAGCTTGATTTCGCATCTAAATGAGCAGTTCTTC | CASSLISHLNEQFF
TRBJ1-5 | many | TRBD1 | TRBV12-3/TRBV12-4 | TGTGCCAGTACGACAGGGGGCGGCAATCAGCCCCAGCATTTT | CASTTGGGNQPQHF
TRBJ2-1 | many | TRBD2 | TRBV6-2/TRBV6-3 | TGTGCCAGCAGTTACTCTAGCGGGGGGGCCAATGAGCAGTTCTTC | CASSYSSGGANEQFF
TRBJ2-3 | few | - | TRBV29-1 | TGCAGCGTTGAAGGGACCTCGGGACTCTTAAGCACAGATACGCAGTATTTT | CSVEGTSGLLSTDTQYF
TRBJ1-5 | few | - | TRBV2 | TGTGCCAGCAGTGAAGACAGGGCGCCCTATCAGCCCCAGCATTTT | CASSEDRAPYQPQHF
TRBJ1-1 | many | - | TRBV4-3 | TGCGCCAGCAGCCAAGGGCGGGGGATCACTGAAGCTTTCTTT | CASSQGRGITEAFF
TRBJ1-1 | few | - | TRBV3-1 | TGTGCCAGCAGAGAGGGCAGTCGACCAATGAACACTGAAGCTTTCTTT | CASREGSRPMNTEAFF
TRBJ2-2 | - | - | TRBV7-3 | TGTGCCAGCAGACCTAAAGGAGACAGGTTGAACACCGGGGAGCTGTTTTTT | CASRPKGDRLNTGELFF
TRBJ2-1 | few | - | TRBV5-1 | TGCGCCAGCAGCTTAGTGGCCCGTCGGACCTACAATGAGCAGTTCTTC | CASSLVARRTYNEQFF
TRBJ2-7 | many | - | TRBV7-6 | TGTGCCAGCAGCTTAACGTCAACAGGGCACGAGCAGTACTTC | CASSLTSTGHEQYF
TRBJ2-5 | - | TRBD2 | TRBV9 | TGTGCCAGCAGCGTGGCTAGCGGGGGGGGCCAAGAGACCCAGTACTTC | CASSVASGGGQETQYF
TRBJ2-5 | few | TRBD1 | TRBV2 | TGTGCCAGCAGCCAGAATATGGACGGGACAGGGTATTTCCAACAGACCCAGTACTTC | CASSQNMDGTGYFQQTQYF
TRBJ2-7 | - | - | TRBV10-3 | TGTGCCATCAGTGAGCGGAAAGACGAGCAGTACTTC | CAISERKDEQYF
TRBJ2-5 | many | - | TRBV5-1 | TGCGCCAGCAGCTTGGGGGTAAACCAAGAGACCCAGTACTTC | CASSLGVNQETQYF
TRBJ2-1 | - | - | TRBV14 | TGTGCCAGCAGCCCCTGGCGAGGGGTCCGTGAGCAGTTCTTC | CASSPWRGVREQFF
TRBJ2-7 | - | TRBD1 | TRBV5-1 | TGCGCCAGCAGCCTTACCGACAGGGTTCCCTCCTACGAGCAGTACTTC | CASSLTDRVPSYEQYF
TRBJ2-2 | - | TRBD2 | TRBV27 | TGTGCCAGCCCCTCGGGACTAGCGGGAGGGCTGGACGGGGAGCTGTTTTTT | CASPSGLAGGLDGELFF
TRBJ1-1 | few | - | TRBV30 | TGTGCCTGGAGTGTAGGGGGTGAAGCTTTCTTT | CAWSVGGEAFF
TRBJ2-7 | few | TRBD1 | TRBV28 | TGTGCCAGCACCACTGGAGCAATTACTGGGTCAGGGGGCAGGAACGAGCAGTACTTC | CASTTGAITGSGGRNEQYF
TRBJ2-5 | few | - | TRBV7-9 | TGTGCCAGCAGCTCACCGGGACAAAATCAAGAGACCCAGTACTTC | CASSSPGQNQETQYF
TRBJ2-3 | few | TRBD2 | TRBV19 | TGTGCCAGTAGTATAGTCACCGGGAGGACAGATACGCAGTATTTT | CASSIVTGRTDTQYF
TRBJ2-1 | few | TRBD2 | TRBV27 | TGTGCCAGCAGTTTGGGACTAGCGGGGGCCTCCTCCAATGAGCAGTTCTTC | CASSLGLAGASSNEQFF
TRBJ2-5 | many | - | TRBV7-9 | TGTGCCAGCAGCGGGGTGCGGGGCCAAGAGACCCAGTACTTC | CASSGVRGQETQYF
TRBJ2-7 | many | TRBD2 | TRBV7-2 | TGTGCCAGCAGCCACCAGGGACTAGCGGGAGTCGGTGAGCAGTACTTC | CASSHQGLAGVGEQYF
TRBJ2-7 | - | TRBD2 | TRBV20-1 | TGCAGTCCGACTAGCAGGAGTTCCTACGAGCAGTACTTC | CSPTSRSSYEQYF
TRBJ2-2 | few | TRBD2 | TRBV4-1 | TGCGCCAGCAGCCAAGAGGAGCGGGGGTACACCGGGGAGCTGTTTTTT | CASSQEERGYTGELFF
TRBJ1-4 | few | - | TRBV5-6 | TGTGCCAGCAGCTTAATAGCCGGAGGGGGAGAAAAACTGTTTTTT | CASSLIAGGGEKLFF
TRBJ2-1 | - | TRBD1 | TRBV5-1 | TGCGCCAGCAGCCACACAGGGGGCGGACCCAATGAGCAGTTCTTC | CASSHTGGGPNEQFF
TRBJ1-1 | few | - | TRBV6-1 | TGTGCCAGCAGTGAAGGAGGGTATGGGAGGAACACTGAAGCTTTCTTT | CASSEGGYGRNTEAFF
TRBJ2-3 | many | TRBD2 | TRBV27 | TGTGCCAGCAGTTTGGGTAGCGGGAGTGCAGATACGCAGTATTTT | CASSLGSGSADTQYF
TRBJ1-3 | many | TRBD1 | TRBV5-1 | TGCGCCAGCAGCTTGGGGGACAGCGATCAAACCATATATTTT | CASSLGDSDQTIYF